The present T cell receptor beta chain was sequenced within a study of T cells in tumors after PD-1 blockade. The study, taken as a whole, reports: Some novel exhausted tumor clones appeared in pre-treatment blood, suggesting peripheral recruitment.

As concerns this clone: The antigen remains undetermined.

The V end lost 4 bases, the J end lost 2 bases, and 9 bases lay between the germline ends. The CDR3 spans 14 residues. Per the germline V gene, CDR1 is LNHDA and CDR2 is SQIVND (reference sequence). Method: immunoSEQ multiplex PCR; TCRdb's copy keeps in-frame clones and lacks some. Of around 60,000 clones listed, around three quarters were seen once; the top ten hold 10% to 15%. The J gene is TRBJ1-3, the V gene TRBV19; TRBD1 is a possible D gene (5 bases). Source: PBMCs, taken before anti-PD-1 treatment. This receptor was identified in a human donor with basal cell carcinoma. In nucleotides, the CDR3 is TGTGCCAGTAGTACCCGGGGGGCTGGAAACACCATATATTTT. This gives the protein CASSTRGAGNTIYF.